This T cell receptor (beta chain) was sequenced for a study of blood T cell repertoires in COVID-19. The overall study: The analysed material was cDNA or gDNA that came from T cells, B-cell-depleted T cells, or PBMCs.

Seattle researchers signed up patients amid active infection and tracked them longitudinally. Original processing methods: Reference gene primer amplification gave estimated nucleated cell counts. TCRdb's table, derived via immunoSEQ multiplex PCR, lists solely in-frame clones and lacks some. For V, J and clone size, that table is used; D and trimming come from the DNA. This sample has approximately 33,000 clones, with roughly 90% found just once. Per germline, CDR1 SGHRS and CDR2 YFSETQ. The junction had 9 bases not matched to a gene; V was cut back by 6 bases and J by 6 bases. The CDR3 contains 14 residues.

The sequencing sample was made of peripheral blood. This TCR was sampled from a man between 60 and 75 years old with COVID-19, enrolled during active disease. The chain has TRBV5-1 and TRBJ2-7; TRBD1 matches at 10 bases. CDR3 region: CASTTRQGAIEQYF. CDR3 in DNA: TGCGCCAGCACTACGAGACAGGGGGCAATCGAGCAGTACTTC.